This TCR beta chain emerged from a study of T cell repertoires in ileal Crohn's disease. The overall study: Patients had a median roughly 8-year disease duration, and about 36% were active smokers. About half of patients got postoperative therapy: around 10 thiopurines, around 20 anti-TNF. Study-wide results and caveats: Compared with non-smokers, active smokers at surgery showed more clonal expansions.

As concerns this clone: Its antigen remains unidentified.

With 3 bases removed from V and 3 bases from J, the gap between germline ends came to 15 bases. CDR3 size: 16 residues. The germline CDR1 and CDR2 sequences are LNHDA and SQIVND (reference sequence). The assay was immunoSEQ multiplex PCR, and TCRdb's table has in-frame clones only and misses some. The top ten hold over 9% of the sample, which has about 4,000 clones, approximately 65% seen once. The chain joins TRBV19 to TRBJ2-1, with D maybe TRBD2 (6 bases). The receptor's source is an adult with Crohn's disease. The material sequenced was ileal tissue. CDR3 protein: CASSIGWGDFYNEQFF. CDR3 coding DNA: TGTGCCAGTAGTATTGGGTGGGGGGATTTCTACAATGAGCAGTTCTTC.